This T cell receptor beta chain was documented in a study of blood T cell repertoires in COVID-19. For the study at large: COVID-19 samples collected from the United States, Italy and Spain covered acute and convalescent phases. Sources were T cells, B-cell-depleted T cells, or PBMCs; the material itself was cDNA or gDNA.

As processed by the authors: Amplification from reference gene primers served as the basis for estimated nucleated cell counts. Data came from immunoSEQ multiplex PCR; TCRdb stores just in-frame clones and leaves some out. V, J and clone size are taken as reported in that table, and D and trimming were inferred from the DNA itself. The data hold about 93,000 clones, with roughly 90% observed a single time. Germline V gene lookup returns CDR1 MNHEY and CDR2 SVGAGI. This CDR3 is 15 amino acids long. V shed 0 bases and J shed 6 bases, with 13 bases lying between them. Material for sequencing was peripheral blood. J is TRBJ2-3 and V is TRBV6-5, with TRBD2 as a possible D gene (6 bases). This sequence originates from a human donor with active COVID-19. The donor label of this sample is uncertain. Written as DNA, the CDR3 is TGTGCCAGCAGTTACTCTGCAGGGAGGAAGGATACGCAGTATTTT. Protein product: CASSYSAGRKDTQYF.